Presented here are 12 T cell receptor beta chains from one specimen sequenced in a study of blood T cell repertoires in COVID-19. The repertoire was sequenced with immunoSEQ multiplex PCR; TCRdb's copy has only in-frame clones and lacks some. Of about 260,000 clones in the sample, 70% to 90% were seen once. The sample was PBMCs or T cells enriched from blood (not recorded which). The receptors were gathered from a woman in her 30s with acute COVID-19.

The V call is TRBV5-1, the J call TRBJ2-2, with 11 bases that match TRBD1. The CDR3 length is 14 residues. After removal of 4 bases from V and 6 bases from J, the junction contained 2 bases not matched to a gene. Germline-derived CDR1 and CDR2 are SGHRS and YFSETQ. The CDR3 sequence: CASSKGQGAGELFF. CDR3 nucleotides: TGCGCCAGCAGCAAGGGACAGGGGGCCGGGGAGCTGTTTTTT.

V gene TRBV6-5 combines with J gene TRBJ2-5; D remains unclear. CDR1 MNHEY and CDR2 SVGAGI come from the germline V gene. V dropped 6 bases and J dropped 4 bases, with 12 bases sitting between them. This CDR3 spans 13 amino acids. CDR3 in amino acids: CASRADPGETQYF. Written as DNA, the CDR3 is TGTGCCAGCAGGGCGGATCCCGGAGAGACCCAGTACTTC.

The chain links TRBV7-3 to TRBJ2-2; TRBD2 agrees at 11 bases. The CDR3 runs 18 residues. In germline, CDR1 is SGHTA, CDR2 FQGTGA. Trimming at V came to 5 bases and at J to 4 bases, leaving 12 bases not matched to a gene. The CDR3, as DNA: TGTGCCAGCAGCACCCCCGGGACTAGCGGCCAACCCACCGGGGAGCTGTTTTTT. The encoded protein is CASSTPGTSGQPTGELFF.

The chain joins TRBV7-9 to TRBJ1-2; D is uncertain. The germline CDR1 and CDR2 sequences are SEHNR and FQNEAQ (reference sequence). The germline V and J ends were trimmed by 4 bases and 2 bases, with 17 bases remaining between them. CDR3 length: 16 amino acids. The CDR3 DNA follows: TGTGCCAGCAGCTCGTCAGGCAGTACCTCCAACTATGGCTACACCTTC. Amino acid sequence: CASSSSGSTSNYGYTF.

The chain employs TRBV4-1 and TRBJ2-1; 12 bases agree with TRBD2. The germline gives CDR1 MGHRA, CDR2 YSYEKL. The CDR3 sequence is 18 residues long. Trimming removed 4 bases from V and 1 base from J; junction bases left unmatched: 8. As DNA, the CDR3 is TGCGCCAGCAGCCCTTACACCCTAGCGGGAGGGTCCTACAATGAGCAGTTCTTC. Its translation is CASSPYTLAGGSYNEQFF.

This clone was counted between two and nine times. This chain joins TRBV7-3 and TRBJ2-5; a possible D gene is TRBD1 (5 bases). CDR1 and CDR2 from the germline V gene are SGHTA and FQGTGA. The length of the CDR3 is 15 residues. The germline V and J ends were trimmed by 5 bases and 1 base, with 14 bases remaining between them. This CDR3 reads CASSPQGGIQETQYF. For the CDR3, the DNA is TGTGCCAGCAGCCCGCAGGGTGGGATCCAAGAGACCCAGTACTTC.

The chain is built from TRBV30 and TRBJ2-1, with D unclear. Germline V CDR1 and CDR2: GTSNPN, SVGIG (reference sequence). The length of the CDR3 is 12 residues. V lost 2 bases to trimming and J lost 5 bases, with 7 bases between them. The CDR3 protein is CAWSRANNEQFF. CDR3 nucleotide sequence: TGTGCCTGGAGTAGAGCGAACAATGAGCAGTTCTTC.

V is TRBV4-1 and J is TRBJ2-1; possible D gene TRBD2, 6 bases. Germline CDR1 MGHRA, CDR2 YSYEKL. The CDR3 consists of 16 residues. V was trimmed by 0 bases and J by 1 base, leaving 10 bases between them. The CDR3 DNA reads TGCGCCAGCAGCCAAGAGGAGGGTCTTTCCTACAATGAGCAGTTCTTC. It specifies CASSQEEGLSYNEQFF.

In its sample, this clone was seen a few times. This rearrangement joins TRBV28 to TRBJ2-7; D uncertain. The CDR3 contains 13 residues. Germline CDR1 and CDR2: MDHEN and SYDVKM. V dropped 2 bases and J dropped 0 bases, with 5 bases sitting between them. The CDR3 DNA follows: TGTGCCAGCAGTTTAGAGGTCTCCTACGAGCAGTACTTC. Translation: CASSLEVSYEQYF.

The chain is built from TRBV11-1 and TRBJ2-2; TRBD1 might be the D (5 bases). The CDR3 totals 14 residues. The ends were cut back, 3 bases at V and 5 bases at J, with 10 bases in the middle. Germline values: CDR1 SGHAT, CDR2 FQDESV (reference sequence). The CDR3 loop is CASSFGRETGELFF. The CDR3 DNA reads TGTGCCAGCAGCTTCGGCAGGGAAACCGGGGAGCTGTTTTTT.

The genes are TRBV12-3 or TRBV12-4 and TRBJ2-2; D is ambiguous. The ends were cut back, 2 bases at V and 8 bases at J, with 6 bases in the middle. The CDR3 runs to 12 residues. DNA of the CDR3: TGTGCCAGCAGTTTACTATTGGGGGAGCTGTTTTTT. Its protein is CASSLLLGELFF.

This clone has only a few counts. J is TRBJ1-2 and V is TRBV3-1 (or the pseudogene TRBV3-2); no definite D call. V gave up 3 bases and J gave up 3 bases, with 17 bases separating them. This CDR3 has 16 amino acids. Germline-derived CDR1 and CDR2 are LGHDT and YNNKEL (reference sequence). CDR3 nucleotide sequence: TGTGCCAGCAGCCATGTAACGGAACAGAAGGACTATGGCTACACCTTC. Its protein is CASSHVTEQKDYGYTF.